This passage covers 32 T cell receptor beta chains from one sample sequenced in a study of cytomegalovirus exposure and HLA in healthy donors. Vbeta (60) and Jbeta (13) primers were used in the PCR. The repertoire was sequenced with immunoSEQ multiplex PCR; TCRdb's copy has only in-frame clones and lacks some. The sample contains 100,000 to 150,000 clones, around 78% of which appear only once. The sample was PBMCs. These receptor sequences come from a woman aged 50 to 65 in good health and CMV-seronegative.

This chain uses TRBV7-9 with TRBJ2-1; D unclear. This CDR3 region has 15 residues. The V and J ends lost 4 bases and 2 bases respectively, with 12 bases between them. Per the germline V gene, CDR1 is SEHNR and CDR2 is FQNEAQ (reference sequence). CDR3 loop: CASSSVGSPYNEQFF. DNA of the CDR3: TGTGCCAGCAGCTCGGTCGGTAGCCCCTACAATGAGCAGTTCTTC.

The J gene is TRBJ1-1, the V gene TRBV6-1, with 7 positions matching TRBD1. The V gene end was trimmed by 3 bases and the J gene end by 5 bases; junction bases not matched to a gene: 6. The length of the CDR3 is 14 residues. CDR1 MNHNS and CDR2 SASEGT come from the germline V gene. The CDR3 DNA sequence: TGTGCCAGCAGTGACGGCAGGGGGGAGACTGAAGCTTTCTTT. It specifies CASSDGRGETEAFF.

The gene calls are TRBV7-9 and TRBJ1-1; 8 positions agree with TRBD1. Germline V lookup: CDR1 SEHNR, CDR2 FQNEAQ (reference sequence). The CDR3 has 17 amino acids. V shed 6 bases and J 2 bases; nucleotides not matched to a gene: 14. CDR3: CASRTPPLTGDNTEAFF. For the CDR3, the DNA is TGTGCCAGCAGAACACCCCCGCTGACAGGGGATAACACTGAAGCTTTCTTT.

The V and J genes are TRBV19 and TRBJ1-2; D ambiguous. Germline-derived CDR1 and CDR2 are LNHDA and SQIVND (reference sequence). The CDR3 has 13 amino acids. The ends were cut back, 10 bases at V and 8 bases at J, with 20 bases in the middle. As DNA, the CDR3 is TGTGCCATCTCAGGCACCATCGGTGGGGGCTACACCTTC. Protein product: CAISGTIGGGYTF.

This CDR3 reads CASSVRDRGSFGDTEAFF. In nucleotides, the CDR3 is TGTGCCAGCAGCGTCCGGGACAGGGGATCGTTTGGAGACACTGAAGCTTTCTTT. The gene calls are TRBV9 and TRBJ1-1, with TRBD1 matching 10 bases. The CDR3 consists of 18 residues. Looked up from germline, CDR1 is SGDLS and CDR2 is YYNGEE. V was pared by 2 bases and J by 3 bases, with 13 bases of the junction left unmatched.

The rearrangement links TRBV6-4 to TRBJ2-4; 8 positions match TRBD2. V gave up 1 base and J gave up 10 bases; unmatched junction bases: 3. CDR3 length: 13 residues. The germline gives CDR1 MRHNA, CDR2 SNTAGT. Written as DNA, the CDR3 is TGTGCCAGCAGTGACTACCGGGGGGGTATTCAGTACTTC. Its translation is CASSDYRGGIQYF.

This clone came up a few times. This chain joins TRBV6-1 and TRBJ2-3, with D perhaps matching TRBD2 (6 bases). This CDR3 region has 13 residues. Trimming took off 5 bases at V and 10 bases at J, with 16 bases between the two ends. Looked up from germline, CDR1 is MNHNS and CDR2 is SASEGT. As DNA, the CDR3 is TGTGCCAGCAGTTGGGATCCCTCGGGGGCGCAGTATTTT. Its protein product is CASSWDPSGAQYF.

The J gene is TRBJ2-5, the V gene TRBV7-2; 9 bases map to TRBD2. V lost 3 bases, J lost 1 base, and 3 bases stayed unmatched. This CDR3 comprises 15 residues. Germline V gives CDR1 SGHTA, CDR2 FQGNSA. The CDR3 DNA sequence: TGTGCCAGCAGCTTCCTAGCGGGGAGCCAAGAGACCCAGTACTTC. This gives the protein CASSFLAGSQETQYF.

V gene TRBV30 combines with J gene TRBJ1-1; 8 bases map to TRBD1. The V segment lost 4 bases and the J segment 0 bases; nucleotides outside the gene matches: 1. Germline values: CDR1 GTSNPN, CDR2 SVGIG (reference sequence). The CDR3 has 13 residues. This CDR3 is CAWTGGLNTEAFF. The DNA for the CDR3 is TGTGCCTGGACAGGGGGCTTGAACACTGAAGCTTTCTTT.

This clone was recorded only once. The rearrangement joins TRBV30 to TRBJ2-1, with 10 nucleotides matching TRBD2. Trimming cost V 0 bases and J 7 bases; bases outside gene matches: 6. The CDR3 is 15 residues long. Germline V CDR1 and CDR2: GTSNPN, SVGIG (reference sequence). The CDR3 reads CAWSVLAGATNEQFF. CDR3 nucleotides: TGTGCCTGGAGTGTTCTAGCGGGGGCGACTAATGAGCAGTTCTTC. Combining the CDR3 with reference TRBV30 and TRBJ2-1 gives the whole variable domain SQTIHQWPATLVQPVGSPLSLECTVEGTSNPNLYWYRQAAGRGLQLLFYSVGIGQISSEVPQNLSASRPQDRQFILSSKKLLLSDSGFYLCAWSVLAGATNEQFFGPGTRLTVL.

The CDR3 coding sequence is TGTGCCAGCAGCTTTCGCTACGAGCAGTACTTC. Amino acid sequence: CASSFRYEQYF. The chain links TRBV13 to TRBJ2-5; D unresolved. The J call is doubtful: the DNA matches TRBJ2-7 better. CDR3 length: 11 residues. Germline V CDR1 and CDR2: PRHDT, FYEKMQ (reference sequence).

CDR3 sequence reads: CASSQDPGQGAWNIQYF. The CDR3, as DNA: TGCGCCAGCAGCCAGGATCCGGGACAGGGGGCTTGGAACATTCAGTACTTC. The chain recombines TRBV4-1 with TRBJ2-4, with TRBD1 matching 12 bases. Germline values: CDR1 MGHRA, CDR2 YSYEKL. The CDR3 loop spans 17 amino acids. Trimming took 3 bases from V and 7 from J; bases not matched to a gene: 10.

The CDR3 here is CSVEYRGQIYGYTF. CDR3 in DNA: TGCAGCGTTGAATACAGGGGGCAGATCTATGGCTACACCTTC. The chain recombines TRBV29-1 with TRBJ1-2; 9 bases match TRBD1. The germline V gene has CDR1 SQVTM and CDR2 ANQGSEA. J lost 4 bases, V lost 2 bases, and 5 bases had no gene match. The CDR3 consists of 14 residues. Using reference TRBV29-1 and TRBJ1-2 for the parts outside the CDR3, the full variable domain is SAVISQKPSRDICQRGTSLTIQCQVDSQVTMMFWYRQQPGQSLTLIATANQGSEATYESGFVIDKFPISRPNLTFSTLTVSNMSPEDSSIYLCSVEYRGQIYGYTFGSGTRLTVV.

This chain's CDR3 is CASRLRVNYGYTF. The CDR3 region has the DNA TGTGCCAGCAGACTCAGGGTTAACTATGGCTACACCTTC. V gene TRBV27 combines with J gene TRBJ1-2; D is possibly TRBD1 (5 bases). CDR3 length equals 13 residues. Per the germline V gene, CDR1 is MNHEY and CDR2 is SMNVEV (reference sequence). The V and J ends lost 6 bases and 1 base respectively, with 9 bases between them.

This chain links TRBV27 with TRBJ2-6; perhaps TRBD2 as D (5 bases). Germline CDR1 and CDR2: MNHEY and SMNVEV (reference sequence). V lost 4 bases, J lost 0 bases, and 13 bases lay in between. The CDR3 totals 17 residues. The CDR3 loop is CASSSPTGSSGANVLTF. The CDR3 nucleotides read TGTGCCAGCAGTTCCCCGACGGGGAGCTCTGGGGCCAACGTCCTGACTTTC. The variable domain in full, with the rest retrieved from reference TRBV27 and TRBJ2-6, is EAQVTQNPRYLITVTGKKLTVTCSQNMNHEYMSWYRQDPGLGLRQIYYSMNVEVTDKGDVPEGYKVSRKEKRNFPLILESPSPNQTSLYFCASSSPTGSSGANVLTFGAGSRLTVL.

The rearrangement joins TRBV6-1 to TRBJ2-2; the D gene is possibly TRBD1 (5 bases). This CDR3 has 14 residues. V gave up 7 bases and J gave up 8 bases, with 17 bases separating them. Germline V gene data show CDR1 as MNHNS and CDR2 as SASEGT. The CDR3 here is CASTLRRGTGELFF. The DNA of the CDR3 is TGTGCCAGCACCCTAAGAAGGGGCACAGGGGAGCTGTTTTTT.

This clone has a handful of counts. The rearrangement uses TRBV6-4 and TRBJ2-5; 11 bases are a match to TRBD2. The CDR3 is made up of 15 amino acids. Losses at the gene ends were 4 bases for V and 4 bases for J; bases not matched to a gene: 5. Germline V CDR1 and CDR2: MRHNA, SNTAGT. DNA for the CDR3: TGTGCCAGCAGTGCGTCCGGGACTAGCGGAGAGACCCAGTACTTC. The encoded protein is CASSASGTSGETQYF.

The chain recombines TRBV27 with TRBJ2-7; 9 nucleotides match TRBD1. The ends lost 6 bases at V and 3 bases at J; junction bases unmatched: 9. Germline V gene sequence: CDR1 MNHEY, CDR2 SMNVEV (reference sequence). This CDR3 is 15 amino acids long. The chain's CDR3 is CASSHRGQGNYEQYV. In DNA form, the CDR3 reads TGTGCCAGCAGCCATCGGGGACAGGGAAACTACGAGCAGTACGTC.

There are a few counts of this clone. The chain links TRBV6-4 to TRBJ2-2; D gene unclear. This CDR3 contains 13 residues. CDR1 MRHNA and CDR2 SNTAGT come from the germline V gene. V was cut by 3 bases and J by 7 bases, with 9 bases left in between. In DNA form, the CDR3 reads TGTGCCAGCAGTGAAAATGAGAACGGGGAGCTGTTTTTT. It encodes CASSENENGELFF.

This clone was seen only once. V gene TRBV19 combines with J gene TRBJ1-5, with a weak D call TRBD1 (5 bases). CDR1 and CDR2 from the germline V gene are LNHDA and SQIVND (reference sequence). Trimming shortened V by 1 base and J by 7 bases, and 8 bases separated the two germline ends. The CDR3 runs 13 residues. The CDR3 region has the DNA TGTGCCAGTAGTATAGGGCAGGGCCAGCCCCAGCATTTT. Encoded protein: CASSIGQGQPQHF.

The CDR3 DNA is TGTGCCAGCAGCCCCCGACAGGGGACTAATGAAAAACTGTTTTTT. Translating gives CASSPRQGTNEKLFF. The gene calls are TRBV9 and TRBJ1-4; 8 bases align to TRBD1. The length of the CDR3 is 15 residues. V was clipped by 4 bases and J by 2 bases; unmatched bases: 4. From germline, CDR1 is SGDLS and CDR2 YYNGEE.

This clone was found once. The junction departs from germline at one end; a sequencing error may be responsible. Other DNA variants within this sample encode the same CDR3. The chain couples TRBV9 to TRBJ2-1; D gene uncertain. Germline CDR1 reads SGDLS; CDR2 reads YYNGEE. The length of the CDR3 is 12 residues. The CDR3 protein is CASSVDFSGQFF. DNA of the CDR3: TGCGCCAGCAGCGTAGACTTTTCGGGTCAGTTCTTC. The full variable domain, with the rest looked up from reference TRBV9 and TRBJ2-1, is DSGVTQTPKHLITATGQRVTLRCSPRSGDLSVYWYQQSLDQGLQFLIQYYNGEERAKGNILERFSAQQFPDLHSELNLSSLELGDSALYFCASSVDFSGQFFGPGTRLTVL.

The chain couples TRBV14 to TRBJ1-2, with a possible D match to TRBD1 (6 bases). V was shortened by 2 bases and J by 6 bases, with 10 bases between the two germline ends. The germline CDR1 and CDR2 sequences are SGHDN and FVKESK. The CDR3 contains 13 residues. This chain's CDR3 is CASSQSYRDGYTF. The CDR3, as DNA: TGTGCCAGCAGCCAATCATACAGGGATGGCTACACCTTC.

J is TRBJ2-5 and V is TRBV4-1; the match to TRBD2 covers 9 bases. The CDR3 extends over 17 amino acids. With 4 bases clipped from V and 1 base from J, the junction kept 10 bases outside the gene matches. Per germline, CDR1 MGHRA and CDR2 YSYEKL. The CDR3 DNA follows: TGCGCCAGCAGCCCCCAAGGTGGTAGCGGGAGCCAAGAGACCCAGTACTTC. It encodes CASSPQGGSGSQETQYF.

The V gene is TRBV21-1, the J gene TRBJ1-3; TRBD1, the D gene given by the table, was not confirmed from the DNA. TRBV21-1 is shown as a pseudogene. The CDR3 runs 18 residues. As DNA, the CDR3 is TGTGCCAGCAGCACCCGGACAACAGGGGGAGATAATGGAAACACCATATATTTT. Amino acid sequence: CASSTRTTGGDNGNTIYF.

This chain uses TRBV5-5 with TRBJ1-1; 8 positions agree with TRBD1. The V gene's germline CDR1 is SGHKS and CDR2 YYEKEE (reference sequence). Trimming removed 2 bases from V and 2 bases from J; junction bases left unmatched: 2. The CDR3 contains 14 residues. DNA of the CDR3: TGTGCCAGCAGCTTTACAGGGGGTAACACTGAAGCTTTCTTT. It codes for CASSFTGGNTEAFF.

This chain connects TRBV4-3 to TRBJ2-5; D call uncertain. The CDR3 extends over 14 amino acids. Trimming pared 1 base from V and 0 bases from J, leaving 6 bases between. Germline loops: CDR1 LGHNA, CDR2 YSLEER. CDR3: CASSQVLYQETQYF. CDR3 DNA sequence: TGCGCCAGCAGCCAAGTGCTATACCAAGAGACCCAGTACTTC.

J is TRBJ1-2 and V is TRBV7-2; 8 bases are shared with TRBD1. This CDR3 contains 16 residues. Germline V CDR1 and CDR2: SGHTA, FQGNSA. V lost 5 bases, J lost 1 base, and 9 bases stayed unmatched. The CDR3 DNA reads as TGTGCCAGCAGCATTAGAGGAACAGGGGGTAACTATGGCTACACCTTC. Protein product: CASSIRGTGGNYGYTF.

The chain employs TRBV5-6 and TRBJ1-1; TRBD1 agrees at 9 bases. CDR3 length: 15 amino acids. Germline CDR1 and CDR2: SGHDT and YYEEEE. With 4 bases clipped from V and 1 base from J, the junction kept 5 bases outside the gene matches. This chain's CDR3 is CASSRPGQGNTEAFF. For the CDR3, the DNA is TGTGCCAGCAGCCGTCCGGGACAGGGGAACACTGAAGCTTTCTTT.

The chain carries TRBV30 and TRBJ2-7; D may be TRBD2 (5 bases). The CDR3 is made up of 12 amino acids. Germline V gene sequence: CDR1 GTSNPN, CDR2 SVGIG (reference sequence). V lost 0 bases, J lost 11 bases, and 14 bases lay in between. CDR3 nucleotides: TGTGCCTGGAGTGTACTAGGGCAGGATAAGTACTTC. Encoded protein: CAWSVLGQDKYF. The full variable domain, rest sourced from reference TRBV30 and TRBJ2-7, is SQTIHQWPATLVQPVGSPLSLECTVEGTSNPNLYWYRQAAGRGLQLLFYSVGIGQISSEVPQNLSASRPQDRQFILSSKKLLLSDSGFYLCAWSVLGQDKYFGPGTRLTVT.

This chain links TRBV2 with TRBJ2-7; D may be TRBD2 (6 bases). The germline V and J ends were trimmed by 0 bases and 2 bases, with 14 bases remaining between them. The germline V gene encodes CDR1 SNHLY and CDR2 FYNNEI. CDR3 length equals 16 residues. Written as DNA, the CDR3 is TGTGCCAGCAGTGAAGCGCTCGGGACTCTGCCCTACGAGCAGTACGTC. Residues: CASSEALGTLPYEQYV.

This clone was seen a handful of times. The chain joins TRBV4-3 to TRBJ1-4; 9 bases are shared with TRBD1. With 3 bases clipped from V and 7 bases from J, the junction kept 9 bases outside the gene matches. CDR3 length equals 16 residues. Germline V lookup: CDR1 LGHNA, CDR2 YSLEER. The CDR3 reads CASSQQPGQGVEKLFF. The CDR3 DNA follows: TGCGCCAGCAGCCAGCAACCGGGACAGGGTGTTGAAAAACTGTTTTTT.